The rows below give T cell receptor beta chains drawn from one sample of a study of CD8 T cells in Susac syndrome. TCRdb passed the immunoSEQ multiplex PCR reads through MiXCR, listing each CDR3 protein once. The data show some 130,000 distinct CDR3 sequences, around 80% seen once. The sequencing input was CD8+ T cells from PBMCs. Receptor source: a human donor with multiple sclerosis. The CDR3 runs from the conserved cysteine through the conserved F or W. The D gene is left open where the match is weak. Clone size is not always given. Where it is, it says once, few, many or a class for expanded clones.

CDR3aa	CDR3nt	v_gene	abundance	d_gene	j_gene
CAWSGLRLRNTEAFF	TGTGCCTGGAGTGGACTTCGGCTAAGGAACACTGAAGCTTTCTTT	TRBV30	.	.	TRBJ1-1
CASSSYNRGQEDGYTF	TGTGCCAGCAGTTCGTATAACAGGGGGCAGGAGGATGGCTACACCTTC	TRBV6-5	.	TRBD1	TRBJ1-2
CASSQDRAGSMNTEAFF	TGCGCCAGCAGCCAAGATCGGGCCGGTTCCATGAACACTGAAGCTTTCTTT	TRBV4-3	.	.	TRBJ1-1
CASSVRWGGHNEQFF	TGTGCCAGCAGCGTAAGGTGGGGGGGCCACAATGAGCAGTTCTTC	TRBV9	once	.	TRBJ2-1
CASSLPDSDWGFGNEQFF	TGTGCCAGCAGCTTACCAGACTCAGACTGGGGGTTTGGCAATGAGCAGTTCTTC	TRBV11-3	.	.	TRBJ2-1
CASSILGEKLFF	TGTGCCAGTAGTATCTTGGGGGAAAAACTGTTTTTT	TRBV19	.	.	TRBJ1-4
CASSFGGSWTNSPLHF	TGTGCCAGCAGCTTCGGGGGGTCTTGGACCAATTCACCCCTCCACTTT	TRBV11-2	.	.	TRBJ1-6
CASSQDYAGTLGGANVLTF	TGCGCCAGCAGCCAAGATTACGCAGGGACCCTGGGGGGGGCCAACGTCCTGACTTTC	TRBV4-3	.	.	TRBJ2-6
CASSLTRFGDTQYF	TGTGCCAGCAGTTTAACTAGATTTGGGGATACGCAGTATTTT	TRBV28	.	.	TRBJ2-3
CASSLRTAYTEAFF	TGCGCCAGCAGCTTAAGGACAGCATACACTGAAGCTTTCTTT	TRBV5-1	.	.	TRBJ1-1
CASSLCCGEGSNQPQHF	TGTGCCAGCAGCTTATGTTGTGGGGAGGGGAGCAATCAGCCCCAGCATTTT	TRBV7-9	.	.	TRBJ1-5
CASRQGYNEKLFF	TGTGCCAGCAGACAGGGGTATAATGAAAAACTGTTTTTT	TRBV12-3/TRBV12-4	.	TRBD1	TRBJ1-4
CASSSGGNRGGQGEAFF	TGTGCCAGCAGCTCTGGCGGGAACAGGGGGGGACAAGGGGAAGCTTTCTTT	TRBV5-4	.	TRBD1	TRBJ1-1
CASSYSVGTTAGDYGYTF	TGTGCCAGCAGTTACTCGGTTGGCACGACAGCGGGGGACTATGGCTACACCTTC	TRBV6-5	.	.	TRBJ1-2
CASSLDPARPNYGYTF	TGTGCCAGCAGCTTAGACCCTGCGCGGCCTAACTATGGCTACACCTTC	TRBV7-6	.	.	TRBJ1-2
CASTSGGNTEAFF	TGTGCCAGTACCAGTGGCGGGAACACTGAAGCTTTCTTT	TRBV6-1	few	.	TRBJ1-1
CATSDRDGTSGGTDTQYF	TGTGCCACCAGTGATCGCGATGGGACTAGCGGGGGCACAGATACGCAGTATTTT	TRBV24-1	.	TRBD2	TRBJ2-3
CASSEALRVDEQYF	TGTGCCAGCAGTGAAGCGCTTCGAGTTGACGAGCAGTACTTC	TRBV6-1	few	.	TRBJ2-7
CASSLEGGSSYNEQFF	TGTGCCAGCAGTTTAGAGGGGGGTAGCTCCTACAATGAGCAGTTCTTC	TRBV12-3/TRBV12-4	few	.	TRBJ2-1
CASSFPRQADSSSYTDTQYF	TGTGCCAGCAGCTTCCCTCGACAAGCGGACAGCAGTTCCTACACAGATACGCAGTATTTT	TRBV11-3	few	.	TRBJ2-3
CASSYPGSYEQYF	TGTGCCAGCAGTTACCCAGGCTCCTACGAGCAGTACTTC	TRBV6-5	.	.	TRBJ2-7
CASSFGGPVNEQFF	TGTGCCAGCAGTTTCGGGGGGCCGGTTAATGAGCAGTTCTTC	TRBV12-3/TRBV12-4	.	.	TRBJ2-1
CASSLSGTGNTEAFF	TGTGCCAGCAGCTTGTCCGGGACAGGGAACACTGAAGCTTTCTTT	TRBV5-6	.	TRBD1	TRBJ1-1
CASSFFSESGQGQTFTQETQYF	TGTGCCAGCAGCTTTTTCTCGGAATCGGGACAGGGTCAGACTTTTACGCAAGAGACCCAGTACTTC	TRBV11-2	.	TRBD1	TRBJ2-5
CSVEEVRGQGEDTQYF	TGCAGCGTTGAAGAAGTCCGAGGACAGGGGGAAGATACGCAGTATTTT	TRBV29-1	.	TRBD1	TRBJ2-3
CASSLEGSNQPQHF	TGTGCCAGCAGCTTAGAGGGGAGCAATCAGCCCCAGCATTTT	TRBV7-6	.	.	TRBJ1-5
CASQPPSGRADEQFF	TGTGCCAGCCAGCCCCCTAGCGGGAGGGCCGATGAGCAGTTCTTC	TRBV5-4	.	TRBD2	TRBJ2-1
CASSFLLGHNEQFF	TGTGCCAGCAGTTTCCTTCTTGGCCACAATGAGCAGTTCTTC	TRBV28	.	.	TRBJ2-1
CASSPGAGLTDTQYF	TGTGCCAGCAGCCCCGGGGCCGGCCTCACAGATACGCAGTATTTT	TRBV12-3/TRBV12-4	.	.	TRBJ2-3
CSVVQGTGELFF	TGCAGCGTCGTACAGGGGACCGGGGAGCTGTTTTTT	TRBV29-1	.	TRBD1	TRBJ2-2
CAWSVRDRGPHYEQYF	TGTGCCTGGAGTGTACGTGACAGGGGGCCACATTACGAGCAGTACTTC	TRBV30	.	TRBD1	TRBJ2-7
CSVADQRGNYGYTF	TGCAGCGTGGCCGACCAACGCGGGAACTATGGCTACACCTTC	TRBV29-1	.	.	TRBJ1-2
CASSSTGGPGHYNEQFF	TGTGCCAGCAGCTCCACAGGAGGGCCGGGACACTACAATGAGCAGTTCTTC	TRBV7-9	.	.	TRBJ2-1
CASSSINGDYGYTF	TGTGCCAGCAGTTCCATTAACGGGGACTATGGCTACACCTTC	TRBV27	.	.	TRBJ1-2
CASSEFGTEAFF	TGCGCCAGCAGTGAGTTTGGCACTGAAGCTTTCTTT	TRBV10-2	.	.	TRBJ1-1
CASRTGFWSNQPQHF	TGTGCCAGTCGGACAGGGTTCTGGAGCAATCAGCCCCAGCATTTT	TRBV19	.	TRBD1	TRBJ1-5
CASSPRDSSYTEAFF	TGTGCCAGCAGCCCCCGGGACAGCTCATACACTGAAGCTTTCTTT	TRBV7-9	few	TRBD1	TRBJ1-1
CSVAAGNYGYTF	TGCAGCGTTGCAGCAGGGAACTATGGCTACACCTTC	TRBV29-1	.	.	TRBJ1-2
CASREFGNTEAFF	TGTGCCAGCAGGGAATTCGGGAACACTGAAGCTTTCTTT	TRBV6-1	few	.	TRBJ1-1
CASSLGDRGQSAGTEAFF	TGCGCCAGCAGCTTGGGGGACAGGGGGCAGAGTGCGGGCACTGAAGCTTTCTTT	TRBV5-1	once	TRBD1	TRBJ1-1
CASSLVAGGAGETQYF	TGTGCCAGCAGCTTAGTAGCGGGAGGAGCAGGGGAGACCCAGTACTTC	TRBV7-2	.	TRBD2	TRBJ2-5
CASSHRGGADTQYF	TGTGCCAGCAGCCACCGAGGAGGGGCCGATACGCAGTATTTT	TRBV13	.	.	TRBJ2-3
CASSFGQGAVYEQYF	TGCGCCAGCAGCTTCGGACAGGGGGCCGTATACGAGCAGTACTTC	TRBV5-1	few	TRBD1	TRBJ2-7
CASTSPRLREQYF	TGTGCCAGCACATCCCCGCGGTTGCGCGAGCAGTACTTC	TRBV28	.	.	TRBJ2-7
CASGTGSNQPQHF	TGTGCCAGCGGGACAGGTAGCAATCAGCCCCAGCATTTT	TRBV27	.	TRBD1	TRBJ1-5
CASSEGEHYGYTF	TGTGCCAGCAGTGAGGGGGAGCACTATGGCTACACCTTC	TRBV6-1	.	.	TRBJ1-2
CASSIGFAEAFF	TGTGCCAGCAGCATAGGGTTCGCTGAAGCTTTCTTT	TRBV5-5	.	.	TRBJ1-1
CASMDGGTGVSEQYF	TGCGCCAGCATGGATGGTGGGACAGGAGTCTCCGAGCAGTACTTC	TRBV5-1	.	TRBD1	TRBJ2-7
CTPNGGGTEAEAFF	TGCACACCAAACGGGGGGGGAACGGAGGCTGAAGCTTTCTTT	TRBV20-1	once	.	TRBJ1-1
CASEAGELFF	TGTGCCAGCGAGGCCGGGGAGCTGTTTTTT	TRBV7-6	.	.	TRBJ2-2